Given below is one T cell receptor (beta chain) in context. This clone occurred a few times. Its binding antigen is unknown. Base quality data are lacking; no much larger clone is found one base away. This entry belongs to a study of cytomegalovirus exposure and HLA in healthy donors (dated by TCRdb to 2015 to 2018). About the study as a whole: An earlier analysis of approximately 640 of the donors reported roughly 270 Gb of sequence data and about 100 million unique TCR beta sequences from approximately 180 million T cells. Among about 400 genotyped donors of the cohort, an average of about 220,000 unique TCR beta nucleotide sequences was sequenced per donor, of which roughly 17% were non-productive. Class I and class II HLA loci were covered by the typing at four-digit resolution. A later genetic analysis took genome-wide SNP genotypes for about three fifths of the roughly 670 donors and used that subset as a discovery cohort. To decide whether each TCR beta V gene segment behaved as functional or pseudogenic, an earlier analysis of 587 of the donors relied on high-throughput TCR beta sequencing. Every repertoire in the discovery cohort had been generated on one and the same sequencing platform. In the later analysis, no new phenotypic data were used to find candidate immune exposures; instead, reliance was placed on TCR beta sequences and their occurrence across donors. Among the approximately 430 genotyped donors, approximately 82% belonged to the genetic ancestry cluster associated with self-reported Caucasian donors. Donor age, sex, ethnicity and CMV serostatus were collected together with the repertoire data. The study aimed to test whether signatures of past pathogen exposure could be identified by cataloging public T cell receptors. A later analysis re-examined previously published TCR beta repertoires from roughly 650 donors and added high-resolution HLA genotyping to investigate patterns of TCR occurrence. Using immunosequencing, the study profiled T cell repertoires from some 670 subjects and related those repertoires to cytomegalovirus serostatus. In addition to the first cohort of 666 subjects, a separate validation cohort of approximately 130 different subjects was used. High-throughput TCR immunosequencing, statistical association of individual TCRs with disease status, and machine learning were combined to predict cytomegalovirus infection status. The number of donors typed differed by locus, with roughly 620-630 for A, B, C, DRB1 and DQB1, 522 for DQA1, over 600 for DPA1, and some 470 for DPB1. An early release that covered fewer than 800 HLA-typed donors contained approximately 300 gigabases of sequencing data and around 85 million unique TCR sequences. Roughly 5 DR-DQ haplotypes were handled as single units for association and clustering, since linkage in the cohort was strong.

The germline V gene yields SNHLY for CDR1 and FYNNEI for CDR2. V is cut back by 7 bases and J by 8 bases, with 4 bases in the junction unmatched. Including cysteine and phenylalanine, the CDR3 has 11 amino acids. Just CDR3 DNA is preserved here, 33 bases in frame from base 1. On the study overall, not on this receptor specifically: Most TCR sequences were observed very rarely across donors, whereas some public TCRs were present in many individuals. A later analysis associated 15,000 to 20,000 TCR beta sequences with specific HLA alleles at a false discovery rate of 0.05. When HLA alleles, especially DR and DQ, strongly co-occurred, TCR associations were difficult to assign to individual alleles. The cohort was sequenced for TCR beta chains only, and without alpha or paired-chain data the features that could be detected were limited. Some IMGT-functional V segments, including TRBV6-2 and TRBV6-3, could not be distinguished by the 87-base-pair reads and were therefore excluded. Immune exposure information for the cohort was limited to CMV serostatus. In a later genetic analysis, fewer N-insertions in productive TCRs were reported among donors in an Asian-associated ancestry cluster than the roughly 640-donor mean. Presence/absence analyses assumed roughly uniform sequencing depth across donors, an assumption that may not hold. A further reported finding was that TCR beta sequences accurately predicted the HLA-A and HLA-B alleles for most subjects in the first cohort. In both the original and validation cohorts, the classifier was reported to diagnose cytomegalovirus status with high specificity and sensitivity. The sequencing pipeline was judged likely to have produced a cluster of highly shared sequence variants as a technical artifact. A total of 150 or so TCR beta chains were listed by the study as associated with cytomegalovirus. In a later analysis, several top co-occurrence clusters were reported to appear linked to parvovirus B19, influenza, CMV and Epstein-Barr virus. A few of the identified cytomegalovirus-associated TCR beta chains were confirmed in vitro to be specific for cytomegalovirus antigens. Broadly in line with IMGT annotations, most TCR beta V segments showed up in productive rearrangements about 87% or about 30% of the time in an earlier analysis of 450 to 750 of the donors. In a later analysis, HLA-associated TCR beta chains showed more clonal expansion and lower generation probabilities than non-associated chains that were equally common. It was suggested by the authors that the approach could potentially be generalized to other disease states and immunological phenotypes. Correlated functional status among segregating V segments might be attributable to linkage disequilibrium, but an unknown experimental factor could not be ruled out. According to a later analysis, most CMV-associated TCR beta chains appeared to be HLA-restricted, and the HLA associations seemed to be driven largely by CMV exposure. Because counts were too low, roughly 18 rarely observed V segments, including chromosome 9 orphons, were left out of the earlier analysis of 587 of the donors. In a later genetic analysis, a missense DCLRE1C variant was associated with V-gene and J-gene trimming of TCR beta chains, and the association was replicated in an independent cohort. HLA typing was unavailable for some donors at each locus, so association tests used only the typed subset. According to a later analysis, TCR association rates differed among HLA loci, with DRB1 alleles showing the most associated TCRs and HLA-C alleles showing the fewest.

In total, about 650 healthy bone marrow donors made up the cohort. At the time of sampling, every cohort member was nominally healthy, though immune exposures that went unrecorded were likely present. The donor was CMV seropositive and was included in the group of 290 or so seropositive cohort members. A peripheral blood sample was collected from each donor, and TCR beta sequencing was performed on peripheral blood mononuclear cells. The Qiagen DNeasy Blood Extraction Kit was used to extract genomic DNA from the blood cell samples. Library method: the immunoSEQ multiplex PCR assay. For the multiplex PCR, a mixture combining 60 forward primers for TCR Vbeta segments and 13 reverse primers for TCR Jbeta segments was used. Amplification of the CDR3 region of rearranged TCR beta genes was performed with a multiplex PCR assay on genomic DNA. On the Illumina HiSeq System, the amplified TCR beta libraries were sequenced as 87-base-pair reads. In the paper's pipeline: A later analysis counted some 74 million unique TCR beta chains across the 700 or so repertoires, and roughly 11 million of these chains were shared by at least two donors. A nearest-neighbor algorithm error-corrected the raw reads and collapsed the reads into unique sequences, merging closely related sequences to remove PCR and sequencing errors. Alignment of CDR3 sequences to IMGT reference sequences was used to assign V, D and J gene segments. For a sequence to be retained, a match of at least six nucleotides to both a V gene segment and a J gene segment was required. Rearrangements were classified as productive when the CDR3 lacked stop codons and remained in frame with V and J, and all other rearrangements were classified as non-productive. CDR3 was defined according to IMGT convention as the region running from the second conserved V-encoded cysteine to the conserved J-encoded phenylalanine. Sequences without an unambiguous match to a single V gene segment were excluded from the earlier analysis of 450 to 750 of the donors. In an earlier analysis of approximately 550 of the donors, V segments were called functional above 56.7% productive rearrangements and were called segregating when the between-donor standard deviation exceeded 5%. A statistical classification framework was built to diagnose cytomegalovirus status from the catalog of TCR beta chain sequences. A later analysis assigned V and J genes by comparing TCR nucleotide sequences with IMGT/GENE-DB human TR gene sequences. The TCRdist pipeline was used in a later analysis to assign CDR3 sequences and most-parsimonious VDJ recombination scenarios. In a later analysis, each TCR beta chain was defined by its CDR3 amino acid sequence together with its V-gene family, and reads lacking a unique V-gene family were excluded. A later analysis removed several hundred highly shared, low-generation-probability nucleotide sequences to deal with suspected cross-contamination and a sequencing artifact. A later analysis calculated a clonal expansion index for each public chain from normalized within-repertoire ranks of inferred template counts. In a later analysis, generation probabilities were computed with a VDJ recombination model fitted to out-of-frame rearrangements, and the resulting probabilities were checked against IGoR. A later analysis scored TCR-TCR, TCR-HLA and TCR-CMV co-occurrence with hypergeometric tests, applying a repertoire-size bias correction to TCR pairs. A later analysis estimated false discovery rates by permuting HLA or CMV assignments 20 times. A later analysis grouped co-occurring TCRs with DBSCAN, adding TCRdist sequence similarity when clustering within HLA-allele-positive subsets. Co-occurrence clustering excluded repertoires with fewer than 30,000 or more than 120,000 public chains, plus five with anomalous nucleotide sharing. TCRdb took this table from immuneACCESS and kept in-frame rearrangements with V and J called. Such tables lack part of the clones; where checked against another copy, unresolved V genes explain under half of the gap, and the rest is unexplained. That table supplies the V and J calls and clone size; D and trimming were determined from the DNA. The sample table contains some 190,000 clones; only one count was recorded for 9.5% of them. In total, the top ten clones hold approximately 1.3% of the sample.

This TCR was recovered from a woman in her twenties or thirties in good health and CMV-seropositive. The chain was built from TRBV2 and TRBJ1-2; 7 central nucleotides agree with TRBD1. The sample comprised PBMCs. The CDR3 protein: CASTDREGYTF. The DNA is TGTGCCAGCACTGACAGGGAAGGCTACACCTTC.